The T cell receptor (beta chain) under discussion was sequenced for a study of tumor and adjacent non-tumor tissue in lung cancer listed by TCRdb under 2018. About the study as a whole: Patients with adenocarcinoma (roughly 12), squamous cell carcinoma (2) and small cell lung cancer (1) were included in the cohort. Among the approximately 15 patients, ages ranged from about 31 to 80 years, some ten were men and 5 were women, and disease was TNM stage I to III. A total of roughly 130 million productive TCRbeta reads were generated by sequencing, corresponding to an average of roughly 4.1 million reads per sample. Bulk TCRbeta repertoires were compared between lung tumor tissue and matched distant non-tumor lung tissue obtained from more than 12 lung cancer patients. For each patient, one tumor sample and one normal lung sample were taken, giving thirty paired specimens that underwent TCRbeta CDR3 sequencing.

Overall results and qualifications from the work: TCR diversity (inverse Simpson) was significantly higher in tumor than in normal lung tissue (roughly 430 vs 170, P = 0.0075, Mann-Whitney U test). The sequencing platform is not named in the methods, and unique molecular identifiers are not mentioned. With only about 16 patients in the cohort, the authors noted that larger samples and more detailed clinical data are needed. Significantly higher TCR diversity was found in younger patients, and higher tumor TCR diversity was associated with shorter overall and disease-free survival. Because peripheral blood was not sequenced, the blood TCRbeta repertoires of the lung cancer patients in the study went unexamined. In normal lung, the top 100 clones accounted for a significantly larger cumulative share of the repertoire than in tumor tissue.

RNA was isolated from bulk, unsorted tissue, and RNA quality was assessed with a NanoDrop ND-1000 and an Agilent 2100. Donors were newly diagnosed lung cancer patients admitted for thoracic surgery in China between August and November 2014, without prior chemotherapy. Anyone who had undergone radiotherapy or chemotherapy before, or who had another cancer at the same time, was left out of the study. Pieces of surgical tissue measuring roughly 1-2.3 cm3 were kept in RNAlater solution and stored at -80 degrees C until use. The CDR3 spans 12 amino acids, including both terminal residues. CDR3 DNA is the only sequence kept; it has 36 bases, read in frame from the first base. CDR1 SGHAT and CDR2 FQNNGV are derived from the germline V gene. Library construction relied on multiplex PCR. Sequencing used an Illumina HiSeq 2500. TCRbeta libraries were constructed through three rounds of nested PCR with primers (Table S4) according to protocols adapted from ARM-PCR. PCR products of 200-500 bp were gel-excised and purified with the QIAquick gel extraction kit before sequencing. The source study handled its data this way. Trimmomatic was used to clean the reads, FLASH merged the cleaned reads into complete CDR3 sequences, and MiTCR assigned the sequences to V(D)J germline segments. Clonal diversity was computed as the inverse Simpson's index with VDJtools. In-frame sequences lacking a premature stop codon were counted as productive reads. TCRdb reanalyzed the raw reads on its own, using fastp at Q25 for trimming and MiXCR for clone calling, and kept in-frame beta chains. Rows merge per CDR3 protein into single entries with the most common DNA and genes. These V and J calls originate from TCRdb's pipeline instead of the authors' own analysis. The sample profile shows tens of thousands of distinct CDR3 sequences; roughly 66% of them were found once. The ten largest make up around 16% of the sample.

As for this clonotype: The antigen this receptor binds is unknown. Because the CDR3 is missing its conserved closing phenylalanine or tryptophan, this is likely a read error.

The sample comprised lung tumor tissue. Recombination connected TRBV11-2 to TRBJ2-7; perhaps TRBD2 is the D gene, with 5 bases matching. This clonotype was obtained from a man aged 60 to 69 with non-small cell lung cancer. The encoded CDR3 is CANSLGLHKQYL. In nucleotides, the sequence is TGTGCCAACAGCTTAGGACTGCACAAGCAGTACTTA.